This T cell receptor (beta chain) was identified during a study of cytomegalovirus exposure and HLA in healthy donors. The study, taken as a whole, reports: CMV serostatus was the sole immune exposure data available.

Use of 60 Vbeta and 13 Jbeta primers characterized the PCR. Sequenced by immunoSEQ multiplex PCR; TCRdb stores in-frame clones only, minus some. The table for this sample gives 130,000 or so clones. V lost 4 bases to trimming and J lost 7 bases, with 11 bases between them. This CDR3 region has 12 residues. Germline assignment: CDR1 SQVTM and CDR2 ANQGSEA. About this clone itself: Its antigen is as yet unknown.

This chain joins TRBV29-1 and TRBJ1-5; a weak D match, TRBD1 (6 bases). This clonotype originated in a woman aged 18 to 35 in good health and CMV-seronegative. Sequenced input: PBMCs. CDR3 in amino acids: CSVGQGRQPQHF. The CDR3 DNA sequence: TGCAGCGTTGGCCAGGGGCGCCAGCCCCAGCATTTT.